The clone carrying this T cell receptor (beta chain) showed up just once. Its antigen remains unknown. This sample was taken from a study of cytomegalovirus exposure and HLA in healthy donors. Study-wide results and limits: CMV antigen specificity was confirmed in vitro for a few CMV-associated chains. Several V segments, TRBV6-2 and TRBV6-3 among them, could not be told apart and were dropped. When analyzed later, the rates of TCR association showed variation by HLA locus, with DRB1 the most and HLA-C the fewest. A later analysis linked around 15,000 TCR beta sequences to HLA alleles at 0.05 false discovery rate.

Germline V gene data show CDR1 as MGHRA and CDR2 as YSYEKL. V was clipped by 2 bases and J by 0 bases, with 17 bases between them. The CDR3 has 18 amino acids. The primer mix had 60 Vbeta and 13 Jbeta primers. Libraries were prepared by immunoSEQ multiplex PCR; TCRdb keeps only in-frame clonotypes and omits some of them. The repertoire holds around 130,000 clones, under 85% seen once, with under 7% in the top ten. The material sequenced was PBMCs. The clonotype originates from a man aged 18 to 29 in good health and CMV-seropositive. The V gene is TRBV4-1, the J gene TRBJ1-5; D remains ambiguous. CDR3 nucleotides: TGCGCCAGCAGCCAAAGTAGGTCTGACACCTATAGCAATCAGCCCCAGCATTTT. It translates to CASSQSRSDTYSNQPQHF.